These 32 T cell receptor beta chains were all obtained from the same sample, sequenced in a study of T cell repertoires in cytomegalovirus infection (dated by TCRdb to the late 2010s). Sequencing was performed on an Illumina HiSeq 1500. TCRdb handled the public reads itself, with Q25 trimming in fastp and clone calling in MiXCR, and kept productive beta chains. Rows are unified per CDR3 protein, each entry keeping the most common DNA and genes. The sample profile shows around 500,000 distinct CDR3 sequences; roughly 46% of them were found once. Just under 45% of the sample belongs to the ten largest clones. The treatment or condition label of this sample denotes: in vitro stimulation with specific CMV peptide epitopes to enrich CMV-specific T cells. Their specific antigens are unknown. This specimen was cultured PBMCs, taken from culture after CMV antigen stimulation. Every receptor here comes from a human donor in good health (CMV status not recorded). Some clones in this sample may be carry-over from other donors' samples.

The table lists this clonotype with a few counts. The chain combines TRBV7-2 with TRBJ2-5; D is possibly TRBD1 or TRBD2 (6 bases each). Germline CDR1 SGHTA, CDR2 FQGNSA. The CDR3 loop spans 14 amino acids. The V end was cut by 5 bases, the J end by 3 bases, with 13 bases between. CDR3 in DNA: TGTGCCAGCAGCGGAGAAGGGGGGAAAGAGACCCAGTACTTC. It encodes CASSGEGGKETQYF.

V gene TRBV2 combines with J gene TRBJ1-4, with D maybe TRBD1 (5 bases). The V gene lost 3 bases and the J gene lost 3 bases, with 8 bases spanning the gap. The length of the CDR3 is 14 residues. CDR1 and CDR2 from the germline V gene are SNHLY and FYNNEI. The CDR3 region has the DNA TGTGCCAGCAGTGAGGGGGAGGCTAATGAAAAACTGTTTTTT. Amino acid sequence: CASSEGEANEKLFF.

This chain links TRBV20-1 with TRBJ1-4; weak D call: TRBD1 (6 bases). The CDR3 consists of 14 residues. The ends were cut back, 5 bases at V and 6 bases at J, with 16 bases in the middle. The germline V gene encodes CDR1 DFQATT and CDR2 SNEGSKA (reference sequence). The CDR3 sequence: CSAVAWGQDEKLFF. The DNA for the CDR3 is TGCAGTGCTGTTGCCTGGGGGCAGGATGAAAAACTGTTTTTT.

The rearrangement uses TRBV12-3 or TRBV12-4 and TRBJ2-5; possibly TRBD2 for D (6 bases). CDR3 length: 14 residues. The V end lost 2 bases, the J end lost 5 bases, and 12 bases lay between the germline ends. CDR3 bases: TGTGCCAGCAGTTTAACGGGGGTAGCGGAGACCCAGTACTTC. Its protein product is CASSLTGVAETQYF.

The table lists this clonotype with a few counts. This chain joins TRBV11-2 and TRBJ2-5; 7 positions match TRBD1. Germline trimming cut 0 bases from V and 7 bases from J; bases unmatched to any gene: 8. This CDR3 spans 15 amino acids. Germline CDR1 and CDR2: SGHAT and FQNNGV. The CDR3 DNA reads as TGTGCCAGCAGCTTAGATAATCCACGGACAGGGACCCAGTACTTC. Its protein product is CASSLDNPRTGTQYF.

As DNA, the CDR3 is TGTGCCAGCAGCTTTTCGAGGGTGAATGAGCAGTTCTTC. The encoded protein is CASSFSRVNEQFF. The V and J genes are TRBV7-8 and TRBJ2-1, with D possibly TRBD2 on 5 matching bases. The germline gives CDR1 SGHVS, CDR2 FQNEAQ. Trimming left V 3 bases short and J 7 bases short, with 10 bases between. This CDR3 contains 13 residues.

This rearrangement joins TRBV7-2 to TRBJ2-7; D is possibly TRBD1 or TRBD2 (5 bases each). With 5 bases removed from V and 2 bases from J, the gap between germline ends came to 16 bases. Germline loops: CDR1 SGHTA, CDR2 FQGNSA. The length of the CDR3 is 15 residues. CDR3 sequence reads: CASSRAGAGTYEQYF. The DNA for the CDR3 is TGTGCCAGCAGCCGTGCCGGGGCAGGGACCTACGAGCAGTACTTC.

The rearrangement uses TRBV7-8 and TRBJ2-3, with D perhaps TRBD1 (6 bases). This CDR3 has 14 residues. V lost 5 bases, J lost 1 base, and 10 bases lay in between. The germline gives CDR1 SGHVS, CDR2 FQNEAQ. CDR3 sequence reads: CASSRTVRTDTQYF. The CDR3 region has the DNA TGTGCCAGCAGCAGGACAGTTCGCACAGATACGCAGTATTTT.

This clonotype occurred a few times. The chain combines TRBV6-5 with TRBJ2-7, with a weak D call TRBD1 (5 bases). The germline gives CDR1 MNHEY, CDR2 SVGAGI. V lost 7 bases, J lost 2 bases, and 18 bases lay in between. The CDR3 length is 15 residues. The CDR3 protein is CASTSRGRVPYEQYF. DNA for the CDR3: TGTGCCAGCACCTCACGAGGCAGGGTGCCCTACGAGCAGTACTTC.

CDR3 amino acids: CASSSDRSVDYEQYF. The DNA of the CDR3 is TGTGCCAGCAGTTCTGACAGGTCGGTCGATTACGAGCAGTACTTC. This chain uses TRBV28 with TRBJ2-7; tentative D call: TRBD1 (6 bases). CDR1 and CDR2 from the germline V gene are MDHEN and SYDVKM. Deletions cut 4 bases from V and 4 bases from J, with 17 bases between. The CDR3 runs 15 residues.

This clonotype has only a few counts. The chain combines TRBV6-6 with TRBJ1-6; D call uncertain. This CDR3 spans 16 amino acids. CDR1 is MNHNY, CDR2 SVGAGI, per germline (reference sequence). Trimming removed 2 bases at V and 5 bases at J, with 13 bases between. The CDR3 sequence: CASSYRVPRDNSPLHF. CDR3 sequence (DNA): TGTGCCAGCAGTTACCGGGTCCCTCGAGATAATTCACCCCTCCACTTT.

This chain uses TRBV6-1 with TRBJ2-7; maybe TRBD2 (5 bases). CDR3 length: 14 residues. Looked up from germline, CDR1 is MNHNS and CDR2 is SASEGT. Trimming pared 8 bases from V and 2 bases from J, leaving 16 bases between. The CDR3 here is CASRGAVGPYEQYF. Written as DNA, the CDR3 is TGTGCCAGCCGAGGAGCGGTGGGTCCCTACGAGCAGTACTTC.

This chain links TRBV12-3 or TRBV12-4 with TRBJ2-7, with D unresolved. This CDR3 comprises 14 residues. The V gene lost 1 base and the J gene lost 2 bases, with 9 bases spanning the gap. CDR3 loop: CASSLGLRPYEQYF. The CDR3 DNA is TGTGCCAGCAGTTTAGGCCTCCGTCCCTACGAGCAGTACTTC.

This clonotype showed up many times. The rearrangement uses TRBV6-2 or TRBV6-3 and TRBJ2-5, with D hard to call. The CDR3 has 12 amino acids. The germline CDR1 and CDR2 sequences are MNHEY and SVGEGT. V was trimmed by 0 bases and J by 4 bases, leaving 3 bases between them. The CDR3, as DNA: TGTGCCAGCAGTTACTCGAGAGAGACCCAGTACTTC. This translates into CASSYSRETQYF.

The chain links TRBV20-1 to TRBJ2-4; possible D gene TRBD1, 6 bases. Germline V lookup: CDR1 DFQATT, CDR2 SNEGSKA (reference sequence). The CDR3 is 15 amino acids. The V gene lost 2 bases and the J gene lost 0 bases, with 11 bases spanning the gap. DNA for the CDR3: TGCAGTGCTAGATTCAGGGGCCTAGCCAAAAACATTCAGTACTTC. It yields the protein CSARFRGLAKNIQYF.

Only a few counts were recorded for this clonotype. This chain joins TRBV7-8 and TRBJ2-7; 11 nucleotides agree with TRBD1. V shed 5 bases and J 5 bases; nucleotides not matched to a gene: 5. Germline-derived CDR1 and CDR2 are SGHVS and FQNEAQ. CDR3 size: 14 residues. Written as DNA, the CDR3 is TGTGCCAGCAGCCCCGGGACAGGGGGTAACGAGCAGTACTTC. Translated: CASSPGTGGNEQYF.

The rearrangement joins TRBV7-2 to TRBJ1-2, with D unresolved. Trimming removed 4 bases from V and 4 bases from J, with 16 bases in between. The length of the CDR3 is 15 residues. From germline, CDR1 is SGHTA and CDR2 FQGNSA. CDR3 residues: CASSYREAAPYGYTF. CDR3 nucleotides: TGTGCCAGCAGCTACCGAGAGGCGGCTCCCTATGGCTACACCTTC.

The gene calls are TRBV12-3 or TRBV12-4 and TRBJ2-6; TRBD2 matches 7 bases. This CDR3 is 19 amino acids long. The ends lost 2 bases at V and 1 base at J; junction bases unmatched: 11. The CDR3 sequence: CASSLTPGGGESGANVLTF. The CDR3 bases are TGTGCCAGCAGTTTAACCCCGGGTGGGGGGGAATCTGGGGCCAACGTCCTGACTTTC.

This clonotype occurred a few times. J is TRBJ1-1 and V is TRBV7-9, with D tentatively TRBD1 (5 bases). V lost 1 base, J lost 10 bases, and 16 bases lay in between. Germline assignment: CDR1 SEHNR and CDR2 FQNEAQ (reference sequence). The CDR3 has 14 residues. CDR3 coding DNA: TGTGCCAGCAGCTTAGGTATGAGTCGGGACGGAGCTTTCTTT. This translates into CASSLGMSRDGAFF.

The chain combines TRBV20-1 with TRBJ2-1, with 9 bases that match TRBD2. The CDR3 runs to 15 residues. J was trimmed by 4 bases and V by 2 bases; bases with no gene match: 6. Germline CDR1 reads DFQATT; CDR2 reads SNEGSKA (reference sequence). The CDR3 DNA reads TGCAGTGCTAGAAGGCTAGCGGGACTTTACAATGAGCAGTTCTTC. The encoded protein is CSARRLAGLYNEQFF.

V is TRBV9 and J is TRBJ2-5, with D uncertain. V was pared by 2 bases and J by 2 bases, with 10 bases between. This CDR3 spans 14 amino acids. Germline V gene data show CDR1 as SGDLS and CDR2 as YYNGEE. CDR3 protein: CASSVADTQETQYF. CDR3 DNA: TGTGCCAGCAGCGTTGCAGATACACAAGAGACCCAGTACTTC.

This clonotype has a handful of counts. This rearrangement joins TRBV7-2 to TRBJ2-3; maybe TRBD2 (6 bases). The CDR3 runs to 17 residues. CDR1 and CDR2 (germline): SGHTA, FQGNSA. V dropped 3 bases and J dropped 1 base, with 17 bases sitting between them. DNA of the CDR3: TGTGCCAGCAGCTTTAGCGGATGGTCTCGGGGCACAGATACGCAGTATTTT. This encodes CASSFSGWSRGTDTQYF.

The rearrangement links TRBV6-2 or TRBV6-3 to TRBJ2-1; D might be TRBD1 or TRBD2, each matching 6 bases. The CDR3 runs 17 residues. Per the germline V gene, CDR1 is MNHEY and CDR2 is SVGEGT. Trimming left V 8 bases short and J 5 bases short, with 25 bases between. CDR3 in DNA: TGTGCCAGCGGCACCCGCCGATGGGGGGCGCCGGACAATGAGCAGTTCTTC. The encoded protein is CASGTRRWGAPDNEQFF.

This chain joins TRBV2 and TRBJ2-2; TRBD2 aligns across 13 bases. The CDR3 has 16 residues. Germline V gives CDR1 SNHLY, CDR2 FYNNEI. The J segment lost 4 bases and the V segment lost 4 bases, leaving 3 bases of the junction unmatched. The CDR3 sequence is CASSVTSGRATGELFF. In DNA form, the CDR3 reads TGTGCCAGCAGTGTAACTAGCGGGAGGGCCACCGGGGAGCTGTTTTTT.

A few counts support this clonotype. The V gene is TRBV7-6, the J gene TRBJ2-5; D may correspond to TRBD1 or TRBD2 (5 bases each). The CDR3 runs 15 residues. CDR1 is SGHVS and CDR2 is FNYEAQ in the germline V gene. With 5 bases removed from V and 3 bases from J, the gap between germline ends came to 16 bases. CDR3 region: CASSRGWGSKETQYF. The DNA of the CDR3 is TGTGCCAGCAGCCGAGGGTGGGGGTCAAAAGAGACCCAGTACTTC. The complete variable domain, with remaining parts taken from reference TRBV7-6 and TRBJ2-5, reads GAGVSQSPRYKVTKRGQDVALRCDPISGHVSLYWYRQALGQGPEFLTYFNYEAQQDKSGLPNDRFSAERPEGSISTLTIQRTEQRDSAMYRCASSRGWGSKETQYFGPGTRLLVL.

The V gene is TRBV7-9, the J gene TRBJ2-2; the match to TRBD1 covers 7 bases. The CDR3 is 18 amino acids. Germline CDR1 reads SEHNR; CDR2 reads FQNEAQ (reference sequence). The ends lost 3 bases at V and 0 bases at J; junction bases unmatched: 10. Written as DNA, the CDR3 is TGTGCCAGCAGCTTGAGGACAGGAGTTAACGCGAACACCGGGGAGCTGTTTTTT. Its translation is CASSLRTGVNANTGELFF.

This clonotype was counted only a few times. The chain couples TRBV12-3 or TRBV12-4 to TRBJ1-1; TRBD1 might be the D (5 bases). V lost 6 bases to trimming and J lost 7 bases, with 18 bases between them. The CDR3 extends over 14 amino acids. The DNA for the CDR3 is TGTGCCAGCAGCTCACCCCGACGGGGGGTTGAAGCTTTCTTT. Translated: CASSSPRRGVEAFF.

The rearrangement links TRBV12-3 or TRBV12-4 to TRBJ2-3, with D tentatively TRBD2 (5 bases). V lost 8 bases, J lost 2 bases, and 11 bases lay in between. This CDR3 is 13 amino acids long. The CDR3 bases are TGTGCCAGCGCGGAGGCTAACACAGATACGCAGTATTTT. Encoded protein: CASAEANTDTQYF.

This clonotype was observed a few times. The chain recombines TRBV7-2 with TRBJ1-6, with D possibly being TRBD1 (5 bases). The V and J ends lost 5 bases and 4 bases respectively, with 15 bases between them. The CDR3 runs to 16 residues. Germline CDR1 reads SGHTA; CDR2 reads FQGNSA. CDR3 residues: CASSAGREFYNSPLHF. CDR3 nucleotide sequence: TGTGCCAGCAGCGCGGGCAGGGAATTTTATAATTCACCCCTCCACTTT. Full variable domain (missing parts from reference TRBV7-2 and TRBJ1-6): GAGVSQSPSNKVTEKGKDVELRCDPISGHTALYWYRQSLGQGLEFLIYFQGNSAPDKSGLPSDRFSAERTGGSVSTLTIQRTQQEDSAVYLCASSAGREFYNSPLHFGNGTRLTVT.

V is TRBV20-1 and J is TRBJ2-2, with TRBD2 identical over 7 bases. The J segment lost 6 bases and the V segment lost 5 bases, leaving 6 bases of the junction unmatched. Germline loops: CDR1 DFQATT, CDR2 SNEGSKA (reference sequence). This CDR3 contains 13 residues. The CDR3, as DNA: TGCAGTGCTGGGGCGGGAGCGGCCGGGGAGCTGTTTTTT. This encodes CSAGAGAAGELFF.

This clonotype was picked up a small number of times. The gene calls are TRBV7-2 and TRBJ1-6; TRBD1 agrees at 7 bases. CDR1 is SGHTA, CDR2 FQGNSA, per germline. The V gene end was trimmed by 4 bases and the J gene end by 3 bases; junction bases not matched to a gene: 3. CDR3 length equals 15 residues. In DNA form, the CDR3 reads TGTGCCAGCAGCTCAGGGGGGGTCTATAATTCACCCCTCCACTTT. Translation gives CASSSGGVYNSPLHF.

The chain is built from TRBV12-3 or TRBV12-4 and TRBJ2-3; possibly TRBD1 for D (5 bases). V lost 5 bases and J lost 5, with 17 bases in between. The length of the CDR3 is 15 residues. Here the CDR3 reads CASSPWAGPGDTQYF. The DNA of the CDR3 is TGTGCCAGCAGTCCCTGGGCAGGGCCGGGAGATACGCAGTATTTT.